This T cell receptor (beta chain) was sequenced during a study of CD8 T cell repertoires and HIV-1 epitope variants. Study-level information: Each of Twenty-five Gag and Nef epitope peptides stimulated a separate culture. Controls were a CMV, EBV and flu peptide pool, Ebola AY9 negative control, and no-peptide well. Tested: three Gag epitope families, Nef HW9 and YT9. An uncultured baseline aliquot held 1M T cells.

The data were produced by immunoSEQ multiplex PCR, yet TCRdb's version contains in-frame clones alone and is incomplete. Of over 5,500 clones listed, 64% are singletons. V shed 0 bases and J shed 2 bases, with 9 bases lying between them. The CDR3 extends over 15 amino acids. Germline V gene data show CDR1 as SGHDT and CDR2 as YYEEEE. As to this clone: Its antigen is currently unknown.

Sequenced sample: cultured CD8+ T cells derived from PBMCs. The sequence came from a male donor with HIV. The rearrangement uses TRBV5-6 and TRBJ1-5, with D hard to call. CDR3 in DNA: TGTGCCAGCAGCTTGGGGAGTAGCGGCAATCAGCCCCAGCATTTT. Residues: CASSLGSSGNQPQHF. The full variable domain, in which reference TRBV5-6 and TRBJ1-5 provide the parts outside the CDR3, is DAGVTQSPTHLIKTRGQQVTLRCSPKSGHDTVSWYQQALGQGPQFIFQYYEEEERQRGNFPDRFSGHQFPNYSSELNVNALLLGDSALYLCASSLGSSGNQPQHFGDGTRLSIL.